This T cell receptor (beta chain) stems from a study of blood T cell repertoires in COVID-19. For the study at large: The study drew acute and convalescent COVID-19 samples from the United States, Italy and Spain. From T cells, B-cell-depleted T cells, or PBMCs came the material, which was cDNA or gDNA.

As processed by the authors: Reference gene primer amplification gave estimated nucleated cell counts. The data were produced by immunoSEQ multiplex PCR, yet TCRdb's version contains in-frame clones alone and is incomplete. V and J calls and clone size are as listed in that table; D and trimming were resolved from the DNA. The data hold approximately 230,000 clones, with about four fifths observed a single time. J gave up 6 bases and V 6 bases, and 4 bases lay outside the gene matches. CDR1 is MNHEY and CDR2 is SVGAGI in the germline V gene. This CDR3 is built from 13 residues. Source material: peripheral blood. The J gene is TRBJ1-2, the V gene TRBV6-5; 10 bases fit TRBD1. The receptor was derived from an elderly man with acute or convalescent COVID-19. The CDR3 protein is CASREGTGDGYTF. The CDR3 nucleotides are TGTGCCAGCAGGGAGGGGACAGGGGATGGCTACACCTTC.